This T cell receptor beta chain originates from a study of blood T cell repertoires in COVID-19. Produced via immunoSEQ multiplex PCR; TCRdb's table is partial and in-frame only. The sample contains around 54,000 clones, 90% of which appear only once. Germline V gene data show CDR1 as GTSNPN and CDR2 as SVGIG (reference sequence). The V end was cut by 0 bases, the J end by 9 bases, with 17 bases between. The CDR3 consists of 15 residues. This receptor was obtained from a human donor in a cohort sampled during active COVID-19. The material sequenced was peripheral blood. The chain employs TRBV30 and TRBJ2-2; D perhaps matches TRBD2 (7 bases). The CDR3 sequence: CAWSVTFRGARELFF. The CDR3 region has the DNA TGTGCCTGGAGTGTAACGTTTCGGGGGGCCCGGGAGCTGTTTTTT.